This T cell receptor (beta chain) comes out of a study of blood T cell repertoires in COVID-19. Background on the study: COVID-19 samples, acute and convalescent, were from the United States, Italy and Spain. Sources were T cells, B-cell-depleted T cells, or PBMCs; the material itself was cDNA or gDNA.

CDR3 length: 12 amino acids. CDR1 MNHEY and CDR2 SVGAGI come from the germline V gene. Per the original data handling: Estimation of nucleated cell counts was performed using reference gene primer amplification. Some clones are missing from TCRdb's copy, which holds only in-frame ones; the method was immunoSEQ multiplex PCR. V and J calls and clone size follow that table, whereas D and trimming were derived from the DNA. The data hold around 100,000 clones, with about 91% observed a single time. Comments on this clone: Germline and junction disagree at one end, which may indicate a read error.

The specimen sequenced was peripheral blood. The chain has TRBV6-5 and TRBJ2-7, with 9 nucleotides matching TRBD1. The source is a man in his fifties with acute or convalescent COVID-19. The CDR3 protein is CASSQQQGAHFF. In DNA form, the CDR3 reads TGTGCCAGCAGTCAACAACAGGGGGCCCACTTCTTC.